This T cell receptor beta chain was identified in a study of OX40 agonist ivuxolimab in advanced cancers. Study context: The study gave patients intravenous ivuxolimab at 0.01 to 10 mg/kg every 2 weeks. Participants, 82.7% male, averaged approximately 65 years of age, ranging from roughly 20 to 85.

This clone was found a few times. V lost 9 bases and J lost 1; bases outside the gene matches: 5. The CDR3 has 13 amino acids. The germline CDR1 and CDR2 sequences are SGHAT and FQNNGV. The method was immunoSEQ multiplex PCR; TCRdb's version includes in-frame clones alone and lacks a portion of them. The sample lists around 82,000 clones; roughly 91% were seen once. Drawing of blood for sampling happened at baseline, at cycle 4 day 1, and at cycle 7 day 1. The material was CD4+ or CD8+ T cells sorted from blood, obtained in a trial of the OX40 agonist ivuxolimab. The clonotype originates from an adult with an advanced solid tumor such as melanoma, head and neck, liver or kidney cancer. V usage is TRBV11-2 and J usage is TRBJ1-1, with TRBD1 matching 7 bases. This chain's CDR3 is CASGGDRNTEAFF. CDR3 sequence (DNA): TGTGCCAGTGGAGGGGACAGGAACACTGAAGCTTTCTTT.